Included here is one T cell receptor (beta chain) sequence, with context. This clonotype was observed a handful of times. Its antigen is unknown. Per-base qualities were not stored, and no clone one base away is much larger. The sample was run on an Illumina NovaSeq 6000. cDNA libraries for TCRalpha and TCRbeta were prepared by 5'RACE using constant-segment primers, with sample barcodes and unique molecular identifiers added. Trizol reagent was used to extract RNA from every sample. Libraries were amplified in two PCR steps, with a second sample barcode and Illumina TruSeq adapters added in the second step. Libraries were sequenced on an Illumina NovaSeq with 2 x 150 bp paired-end reads. Under the source paper's analysis protocol: With migec v1.2.7, reads were demultiplexed and then collapsed into UMI-guided consensus sequences. Using mixcr v2.1.11, the UMI consensuses were aligned to TRA and TRB V and J templates and assembled into clonotypes. Clonotypes were classified as expanded or contracted when called significant by both edgeR and NoisET, with noise models trained on biological replicates. For edgeR calls, the thresholds were a false discovery rate-adjusted p below 0.01 and a log2 fold-change of 1. As an exploratory analysis of dynamics, PCA with hierarchical clustering was applied to max-normalized trajectories of the 1000 most abundant clonotypes. Separately sequenced CD4+ and CD8+ repertoires were used to assign the CD4 or CD8 phenotype of responding clones. The public reads were run again by TCRdb, first through fastp at Q25 and then through MiXCR, and only productive beta chains were kept. Each CDR3 protein gets just one entry, which takes the most common genes and DNA from the rows behind it. These V and J calls derive from TCRdb rather than the authors' analysis. A total of around 310,000 distinct CDR3 sequences appear in this sample, 20% to 25% of them only once. 21% of the sample lies in the top ten.

This entry comes from a study of T-cell memory formation after mild COVID-19 (dated by TCRdb to about 2021). With respect to the entire study: TCR sequence clusters from the two donors were largely donor specific. Two young, previously healthy adult volunteers, one female and one male, were included in the cohort. In a couple of donors, T-cell clones that expanded and contracted after mild COVID-19 were followed by sequencing TCRalpha and TCRbeta repertoires longitudinally. What the study reported, not specific to this receptor: SARS-CoV-2 specificity of the second-wave clones peaking on day 37 was not confirmed. Contracting CD4+ clones appeared mostly in the CM and EM memory subsets, whereas CD8+ clones were enriched in EMRA. Only a couple of mild cases were covered by the study, and larger cohorts that include severe cases with pre-infection samples were considered necessary. Some responding clones were detected in pre-infection memory, suggesting pre-existing cross-reactive memory T cells joined the SARS-CoV-2 response. Clones that contracted from day 15 to 85 showed balanced CD4/CD8 phenotypes, whereas a second wave of clones that expanded from day 15 to 37 leaned towards CD4+.

PBMCs were isolated by Ficoll-Paque density gradient centrifugation. The sample consisted of PBMCs or a T cell subset sorted from them (not recorded which). The TCR comes from a man in his late teens or twenties who had mild COVID-19 (a few samples of this study predate the infection). The sample titles of this study are shuffled in the database, so cell type and time point are left out; the donor was told from shared clones.

CDR3 loop: CSAREETQYF. The nucleotides are TGCAGTGCTAGAGAGGAGACCCAGTACTTC. The rearrangement combines TRBV20-1 with TRBJ2-5; no D segment can be confidently identified. V is pared back by 0 bases and J by 5 bases, with 1 base lying between the germline termini. Including cysteine and phenylalanine, the CDR3 has 10 amino acids. Kept here is only the CDR3 DNA, which spans 30 bases and is read in frame from base 1. From a lookup of the germline V gene (reference sequence), CDR1 and CDR2 are DFQATT and SNEGSKA.